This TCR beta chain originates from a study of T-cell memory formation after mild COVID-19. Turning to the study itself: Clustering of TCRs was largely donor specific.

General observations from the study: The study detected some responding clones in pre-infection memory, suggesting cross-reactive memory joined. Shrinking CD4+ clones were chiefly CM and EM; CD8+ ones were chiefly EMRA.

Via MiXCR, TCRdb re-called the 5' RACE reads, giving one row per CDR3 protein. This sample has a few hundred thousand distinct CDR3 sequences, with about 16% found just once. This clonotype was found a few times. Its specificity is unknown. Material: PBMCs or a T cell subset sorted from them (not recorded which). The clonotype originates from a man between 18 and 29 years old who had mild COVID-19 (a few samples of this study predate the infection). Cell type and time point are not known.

The CDR3 sequence is CASSLKGSNEQFF. As DNA, the CDR3 is TGTGCCAGCAGCTTAAAAGGATCCAATGAGCAGTTCTTC. The rearrangement links TRBV7-7 to TRBJ2-1, with no clear D. This CDR3 contains 13 residues. CDR1 SSHAT and CDR2 FNYEAQ come from the germline V gene (reference sequence). V lost 2 bases, J lost 6 bases, and 8 bases lay in between.